The clone carrying this T cell receptor beta chain was detected only a few times. Its target is not known. These data originate in a study of cytomegalovirus exposure and HLA in healthy donors. Study outcomes and limitations: In a later analysis, parvovirus B19, influenza, CMV and Epstein-Barr virus appeared linked to several top co-occurrence clusters. Of the V segments, some could not be distinguished, including TRBV6-2 and TRBV6-3, and were excluded.

Vbeta (60) and Jbeta (13) primers were used in the PCR. Source study methods: Unique TCR beta chains totaled some 78 million in a later count, with around 11 million of them shared. Profiled with immunoSEQ multiplex PCR; TCRdb holds only in-frame clones, not every one. The DNA gave D and trimming, while V, J and clone size come from that table. The table shows some 200,000 clones, with 70% occurring only once. The CDR3 has 15 residues. Germline CDR1 and CDR2: SEHNR and FQNEAQ (reference sequence). V gave up 5 bases and J gave up 6 bases; unmatched junction bases: 9. What was sequenced was PBMCs. This chain links TRBV7-9 with TRBJ1-1; 10 bases line up with TRBD1. This TCR derives from a middle-aged man in good health and CMV-seropositive. CDR3 DNA: TGTGCCAGCAGCCCCGACAGGGGGCAAGGCGCTGAAGCTTTCTTT. It specifies CASSPDRGQGAEAFF.